The following is a T cell receptor (beta chain) sequence with its context. Antigen: not known. The CDR3 contains 13 residues. CDR1 is DFQATT and CDR2 is SNEGSKA in the germline V gene (reference sequence). Template switching, a step in the protocol, added a universal primer site, and cDNA carried unique molecular identifiers. TCRdb ran MiXCR on the 5' RACE reads and lists one entry per CDR3 protein. In the table there are fewer than 350,000 distinct CDR3 sequences, more than 6.5% of which are singletons. The sample belongs to a study of identical twins. Regarding the study as a whole: Abundant beta clonotypes from cord blood had fewer insertions, unlike memory repertoires, which showed none. Out-of-frame alpha sequences shared by twins showed excess low generation probability.

This sample also belongs to another study, concerning yellow fever vaccine responses in identical twins.

The sequenced sample consisted of memory (CD45RO+) T cells sorted from blood. The sequence was obtained from a woman aged 18-30 years in good health. The gene calls are TRBV20-1 and TRBJ2-5, with TRBD2 identical over 7 bases. In DNA form, the CDR3 reads TGCAGCGGACAAGCTAGCGGCCAAGAGACCCAGTACTTC. Protein sequence: CSGQASGQETQYF.